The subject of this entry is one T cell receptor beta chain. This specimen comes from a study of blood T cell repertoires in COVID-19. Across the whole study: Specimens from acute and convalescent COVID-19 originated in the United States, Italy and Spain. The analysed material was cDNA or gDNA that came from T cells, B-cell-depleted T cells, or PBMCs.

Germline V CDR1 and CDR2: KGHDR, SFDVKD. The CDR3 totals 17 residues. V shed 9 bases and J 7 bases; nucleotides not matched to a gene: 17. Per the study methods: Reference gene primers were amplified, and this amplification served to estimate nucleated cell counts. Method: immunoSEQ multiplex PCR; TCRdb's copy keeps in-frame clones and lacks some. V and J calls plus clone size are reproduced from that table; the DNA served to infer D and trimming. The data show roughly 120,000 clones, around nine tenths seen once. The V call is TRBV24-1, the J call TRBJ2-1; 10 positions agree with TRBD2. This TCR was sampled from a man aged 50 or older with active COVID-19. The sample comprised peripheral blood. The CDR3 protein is CATALAGVSGRGNEQFF. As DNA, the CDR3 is TGTGCCACCGCCCTGGCTGGAGTGAGCGGGAGGGGGAATGAGCAGTTCTTC.